This is a list of T cell receptor beta chains from one sample in a study of neoadjuvant nivolumab and ipilimumab in lung cancer. The table came from immunoSEQ multiplex PCR; TCRdb's copy has only in-frame clones and leaves some out. The sample shows approximately 7,300 clones, approximately 85% of them seen only once. The source material was tumor tissue, sampled after neoadjuvant nivolumab, alone or with ipilimumab, at or shortly before surgery. Receptor source: an adult with non-small cell lung cancer. Each CDR3 is given with its conserved first and last residue. The D gene is left open where the match is weak. Part of the rows lack a size; the others show once, few, many or a class for expanded clones.

v_gene: TRBV18; d_gene: TRBD1; j_gene: TRBJ2-7; abundance: -; CDR3nt: TGTGCCAGCTCACCACGGAGACAGGGGTTTGGCGGCCACTACGAGCAGTACTTC; CDR3aa: CASSPRRQGFGGHYEQYF
v_gene: TRBV2; d_gene: -; j_gene: TRBJ2-3; abundance: once; CDR3nt: TGTGCCAGCATCGGACAGGGACTAAGCACAGATACGCAGTATTTT; CDR3aa: CASIGQGLSTDTQYF
v_gene: TRBV13; d_gene: -; j_gene: TRBJ2-3; abundance: -; CDR3nt: TGTGCCAGCAGCTTCCCCAACACAGATACGCAGTATTTT; CDR3aa: CASSFPNTDTQYF
v_gene: TRBV11-2; d_gene: -; j_gene: TRBJ2-7; abundance: -; CDR3nt: TGTGCCAGCACCCTTCGTAGGGGCCTGACAGGCCACTCCTACGAGCAGTACTTC; CDR3aa: CASTLRRGLTGHSYEQYF
v_gene: TRBV4-2; d_gene: -; j_gene: TRBJ1-5; abundance: -; CDR3nt: TGTGCCAGCAGCCAAGATACAGGGCCGAATCAGCCCCAGCATTTT; CDR3aa: CASSQDTGPNQPQHF
v_gene: TRBV14; d_gene: -; j_gene: TRBJ1-1; abundance: -; CDR3nt: TGTGCCAGCAGCCAAGATCCGGGATCCACTGAAGCTTTCTTT; CDR3aa: CASSQDPGSTEAFF
v_gene: TRBV7-8; d_gene: -; j_gene: TRBJ2-5; abundance: -; CDR3nt: TGTGCCAGCAGCTTATCGAGAGGGGCGGAGACCCAGTACTTC; CDR3aa: CASSLSRGAETQYF
v_gene: TRBV7-9; d_gene: TRBD1; j_gene: TRBJ1-2; abundance: -; CDR3nt: TGTGCCAGCAGCTCTTCGCGGGTAGGGGGCCGCTATGGCTACACCTTC; CDR3aa: CASSSSRVGGRYGYTF
v_gene: TRBV6-5; d_gene: -; j_gene: TRBJ1-3; abundance: -; CDR3nt: TGTGCCAGCAGTTACGTGGCCAGGGCTGGAAACACCATATATTTT; CDR3aa: CASSYVARAGNTIYF
v_gene: TRBV5-4; d_gene: -; j_gene: TRBJ2-7; abundance: -; CDR3nt: TGTGCCAGCAGCTTGGGCCGGGGATATGCCTACGAGCAGTACTTC; CDR3aa: CASSLGRGYAYEQYF
v_gene: TRBV6-5; d_gene: TRBD2; j_gene: TRBJ2-1; abundance: -; CDR3nt: TGTGCCAGCAGTTCAAGCGGGGGGTCCTACAATGAGCAGTTCTTC; CDR3aa: CASSSSGGSYNEQFF
v_gene: TRBV18; d_gene: -; j_gene: TRBJ2-5; abundance: -; CDR3nt: TGTGCCAGCTCCACCCGCGAGACCCAGTACTTC; CDR3aa: CASSTRETQYF
v_gene: TRBV14; d_gene: -; j_gene: TRBJ1-3; abundance: -; CDR3nt: TGTGCCAGCAGCCAAGATTGGGTACCTGGAAACACCATATATTTT; CDR3aa: CASSQDWVPGNTIYF
v_gene: TRBV18; d_gene: TRBD2; j_gene: TRBJ2-2; abundance: -; CDR3nt: TGTGCCAGCTCACGCTTTATGACTAGCGGGGACCAAAACACCGGGGAGCTGTTTTTT; CDR3aa: CASSRFMTSGDQNTGELFF